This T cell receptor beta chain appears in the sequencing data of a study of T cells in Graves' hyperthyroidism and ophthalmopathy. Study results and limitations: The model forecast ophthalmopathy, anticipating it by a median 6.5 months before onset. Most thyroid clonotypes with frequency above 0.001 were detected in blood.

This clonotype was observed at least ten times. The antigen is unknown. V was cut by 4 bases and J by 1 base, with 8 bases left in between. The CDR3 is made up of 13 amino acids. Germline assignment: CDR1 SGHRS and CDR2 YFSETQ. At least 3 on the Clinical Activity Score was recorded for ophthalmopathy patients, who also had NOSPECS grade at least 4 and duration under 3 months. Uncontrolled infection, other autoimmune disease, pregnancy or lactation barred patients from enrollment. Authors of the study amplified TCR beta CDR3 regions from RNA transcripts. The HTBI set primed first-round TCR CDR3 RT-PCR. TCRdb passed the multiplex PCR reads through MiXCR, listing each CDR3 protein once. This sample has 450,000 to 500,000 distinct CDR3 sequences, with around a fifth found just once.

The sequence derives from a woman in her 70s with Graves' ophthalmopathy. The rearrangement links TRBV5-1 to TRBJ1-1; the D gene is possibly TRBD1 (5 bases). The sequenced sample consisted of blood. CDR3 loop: CASSDSPNTEAFF. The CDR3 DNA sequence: TGCGCCAGCAGCGACAGCCCGAACACTGAAGCTTTCTTT.